Listed below are T cell receptor beta chains from one sample, sequenced in a study of tumor and adjacent non-tumor tissue in lung cancer. TCRdb re-called the multiplex PCR reads with MiXCR, one entry per CDR3 protein. There are over 60,000 distinct CDR3 sequences in the sample; over 75% occur only once, and approximately 12% lies in the top ten. The sequencing input was lung tumor tissue. These receptors were obtained from a woman aged 45-60 years with non-small cell lung cancer. Both conserved end residues are part of each CDR3. Fields, in order: D gene, J gene, clone size, V gene, CDR3 protein, CDR3 DNA. The D gene is left open where the match is weak. Not all rows give a size; the values are once, few, many and, for expanded clones, a class.

D gene: .
J gene: TRBJ2-1
clone size: .
V gene: TRBV11-2
CDR3 protein: CVNNPSGYEQFF
CDR3 DNA: TGTGTCAACAACCCCTCCGGATATGAGCAGTTCTTC

D gene: TRBD2
J gene: TRBJ2-1
clone size: few
V gene: TRBV29-1
CDR3 protein: CIAVLAGVFNEQFF
CDR3 DNA: TGCATCGCAGTTCTAGCGGGAGTTTTTAATGAGCAGTTCTTC

D gene: .
J gene: TRBJ2-7
clone size: once
V gene: TRBV20-1
CDR3 protein: CSARVVAGNKTDSYEQYF
CDR3 DNA: TGCAGTGCTAGGGTGGTGGCGGGCAATAAGACTGACTCCTACGAGCAGTACTTC

D gene: .
J gene: TRBJ1-1
clone size: .
V gene: TRBV4-1
CDR3 protein: CATSQDLYRVGIEALF
CDR3 DNA: TGCGCCACCAGCCAAGATCTCTACAGGGTCGGCATTGAAGCTCTCTTT

D gene: TRBD2
J gene: TRBJ2-3
clone size: .
V gene: TRBV20-1
CDR3 protein: CSTSGTRGSADTQYF
CDR3 DNA: TGCAGTACTTCCGGGACTAGGGGGAGCGCAGATACGCAGTATTTT

D gene: TRBD2
J gene: TRBJ2-7
clone size: .
V gene: TRBV6-1
CDR3 protein: CASRGSTGRAAEQYF
CDR3 DNA: TGTGCCAGCAGAGGTAGTACTGGGAGGGCCGCCGAGCAGTACTTC

D gene: .
J gene: TRBJ2-1
clone size: .
V gene: TRBV20-1
CDR3 protein: CSVRGTRLAKNIQFF
CDR3 DNA: TGCAGTGTTAGAGGTACCAGGCTAGCCAAAAACATTCAGTTCTTC

D gene: TRBD2
J gene: TRBJ2-2
clone size: once
V gene: TRBV6-6
CDR3 protein: CTSTAGAGELLF
CDR3 DNA: TGTACCAGCACTGCGGGAGCCGGGGAGCTGTTATTT

D gene: TRBD2
J gene: TRBJ2-7
clone size: once
V gene: TRBV10-3
CDR3 protein: CAIRVGGAPYEQYF
CDR3 DNA: TGTGCCATCAGGGTCGGGGGGGCTCCCTACGAGCAGTACTTC

D gene: TRBD1
J gene: TRBJ1-1
clone size: .
V gene: TRBV29-1
CDR3 protein: CSVAGLTGERNTEVFF
CDR3 DNA: TGCAGCGTTGCTGGTCTGACAGGGGAAAGGAACACTGAAGTTTTCTTT

D gene: .
J gene: TRBJ1-2
clone size: .
V gene: TRBV6-5
CDR3 protein: CASSSTWGTSKYGYTF
CDR3 DNA: TGTGCCAGCAGTTCGACATGGGGGACTTCTAAATATGGCTACACCTTC

D gene: .
J gene: TRBJ1-6
clone size: .
V gene: TRBV12-3/TRBV12-4
CDR3 protein: CARSSGQTNSPLHF
CDR3 DNA: TGTGCCAGGAGTTCGGGACAAACTAACTCACCCCTCCACTTT

D gene: .
J gene: TRBJ1-5
clone size: .
V gene: TRBV20-1
CDR3 protein: CTARAPRGFGNQPQHF
CDR3 DNA: TGCACTGCTAGAGCCCCTAGAGGGTTCGGCAATCAGCCCCAACATTTT

D gene: .
J gene: TRBJ2-1
clone size: .
V gene: TRBV11-2
CDR3 protein: CTSTPEGAGSSYKEQFF
CDR3 DNA: TGTACCAGCACCCCAGAGGGCGCGGGAAGCTCCTACAAAGAGCAGTTCTTC

D gene: .
J gene: TRBJ2-5
clone size: .
V gene: TRBV6-1
CDR3 protein: CASSEGPGDGTWYF
CDR3 DNA: TGTGCCAGCAGTGAAGGGCCAGGGGATGGGACCTGGTACTTC

D gene: .
J gene: TRBJ1-2
clone size: once
V gene: TRBV20-1
CDR3 protein: CSAKEVVYGYAF
CDR3 DNA: TGCAGTGCTAAGGAAGTCGTCTATGGCTACGCCTTC

D gene: .
J gene: TRBJ2-4
clone size: .
V gene: TRBV6-1
CDR3 protein: CASINRVPLPNIQYF
CDR3 DNA: TGTGCCAGCATTAACAGGGTTCCTCTGCCAAACATTCAGTACTTC

D gene: .
J gene: TRBJ2-1
clone size: .
V gene: TRBV20-1
CDR3 protein: CSASGMASYNEQLF
CDR3 DNA: TGCAGTGCTAGCGGGATGGCCTCCTACAATGAGCAGCTCTTC

D gene: TRBD1
J gene: TRBJ1-2
clone size: .
V gene: TRBV20-1
CDR3 protein: CNAHQIDRGHGYTF
CDR3 DNA: TGCAATGCTCACCAAATTGACAGGGGACATGGCTACACGTTC

D gene: TRBD1
J gene: TRBJ2-1
clone size: once
V gene: TRBV20-1
CDR3 protein: CSARDRACNEQFF
CDR3 DNA: TGCAGTGCCCGGGACAGGGCCTGCAATGAACAGTTCTTC

D gene: .
J gene: TRBJ1-5
clone size: once
V gene: TRBV20-1
CDR3 protein: CSASPKGDQPQHF
CDR3 DNA: TGCAGTGCTAGCCCGAAGGGGGATCAGCCCCAGCATTTT

D gene: .
J gene: TRBJ1-1
clone size: .
V gene: TRBV5-4
CDR3 protein: CALSTGNTETIF
CDR3 DNA: TGTGCCTTAAGTACAGGGAACACTGAAACTATCTTT

D gene: .
J gene: TRBJ2-7
clone size: .
V gene: TRBV29-1
CDR3 protein: CSIVPGGGFSNEQYF
CDR3 DNA: TGCAGCATTGTGCCTGGAGGGGGTTTTTCCAACGAGCAGTACTTC

D gene: .
J gene: TRBJ2-5
clone size: .
V gene: TRBV7-7
CDR3 protein: CASSRLGGETQYF
CDR3 DNA: TGTGCTAGCAGCCGTCTAGGTGGCGAGACCCAGTACTTC

D gene: TRBD2
J gene: TRBJ2-7
clone size: .
V gene: TRBV11-2
CDR3 protein: CASSHWASGSYKQYF
CDR3 DNA: TGCGCCAGCAGCCATTGGGCTAGCGGTTCCTACAAGCAGTACTTC

D gene: .
J gene: TRBJ1-1
clone size: .
V gene: TRBV12-3/TRBV12-4
CDR3 protein: CTRSLRPHTEAFF
CDR3 DNA: TGTACCAGAAGTTTAAGACCGCACACTGAAGCTTTCTTT

D gene: .
J gene: TRBJ2-7
clone size: .
V gene: TRBV6-6
CDR3 protein: CASSYMGSEQYF
CDR3 DNA: TGTGCTAGCAGTTACATGGGGAGCGAGCAGTACTTC

D gene: TRBD1
J gene: TRBJ1-1
clone size: .
V gene: TRBV6-6
CDR3 protein: CASTVAGQGFHEAFF
CDR3 DNA: TGTGCCAGCACCGTAGCGGGACAGGGATTTCATGAAGCTTTCTTT

D gene: .
J gene: TRBJ1-2
clone size: medium-sized
V gene: TRBV29-1
CDR3 protein: CSVDDINYGYTF
CDR3 DNA: TGCAGCGTCGATGACATCAACTATGGCTACACCTTC

D gene: .
J gene: TRBJ2-7
clone size: .
V gene: TRBV6-1
CDR3 protein: CATSRVTSYEQYF
CDR3 DNA: TGTGCCACTTCCAGGGTTACGTCCTACGAGCAGTACTTC

D gene: .
J gene: TRBJ1-4
clone size: .
V gene: TRBV6-1
CDR3 protein: CASSEVPGAGNEKLFF
CDR3 DNA: TGTGCCAGCAGTGAAGTGCCGGGGGCGGGGAATGAAAAACTGTTTTTT

D gene: .
J gene: TRBJ2-7
clone size: .
V gene: TRBV28
CDR3 protein: CASRCPGPVYEQYF
CDR3 DNA: TGTGCCAGCAGGTGCCCGGGGCCCGTCTACGAGCAGTACTTC

D gene: TRBD1
J gene: TRBJ2-1
clone size: .
V gene: TRBV29-1
CDR3 protein: CGVRSAGTAYEQFF
CDR3 DNA: TGTGGTGTTAGGAGCGCCGGGACAGCCTATGAGCAGTTCTTC